Described below is a single T cell receptor beta chain sequence and its context. Antigen unknown. Sequencing used immunoSEQ multiplex PCR; TCRdb keeps in-frame clones, though not all of them. This sample yields about 51,000 clones, of which roughly 90% are seen a single time; 14% belongs to the top ten. This entry belongs to a study of T cell clones after liver transplantation. Study background: Samples came from ITN030ST, which attempted immunosuppression withdrawal within 2 years of liver transplantation. Apart from three HCV-positive recipients, transplants were for non-autoimmune, non-viral reasons. Tolerant meant at least one year fully off immunosuppression without liver enzymes above twice normal. General observations from the study: These preliminary findings come from unstandardized post-transplant sampling times.

This receptor was taken from a human patient who received a liver transplant. Part of the T cell pool may stem from the graft donor. The material sequenced was CD8+ T cells from blood, taken 12 months after liver transplant.

The CDR3 reads CASSLALAKNIQYF. The CDR3 DNA reads as TGTGCCAGCAGCTTGGCACTAGCCAAAAACATTCAGTACTTC. The rearrangement uses TRBV7-9 and TRBJ2-4, with D hard to call. The CDR3 has 14 residues. Per germline, CDR1 SEHNR and CDR2 FQNEAQ (reference sequence). Trimming removed 3 bases at V and 0 bases at J, with 6 bases between.